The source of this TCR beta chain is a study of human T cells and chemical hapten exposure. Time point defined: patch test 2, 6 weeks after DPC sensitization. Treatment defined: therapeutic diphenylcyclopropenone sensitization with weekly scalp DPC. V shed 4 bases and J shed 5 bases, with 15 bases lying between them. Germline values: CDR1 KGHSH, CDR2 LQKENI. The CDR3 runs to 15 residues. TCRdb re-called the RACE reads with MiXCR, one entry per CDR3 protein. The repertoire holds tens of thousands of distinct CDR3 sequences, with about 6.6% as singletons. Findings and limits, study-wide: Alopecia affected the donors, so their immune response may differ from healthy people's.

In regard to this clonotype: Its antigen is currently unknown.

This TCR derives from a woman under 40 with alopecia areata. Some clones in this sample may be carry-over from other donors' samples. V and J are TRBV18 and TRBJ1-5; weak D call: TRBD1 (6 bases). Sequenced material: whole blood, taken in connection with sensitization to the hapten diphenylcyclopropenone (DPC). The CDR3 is CASSRLRGGDQPQHF. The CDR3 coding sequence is TGTGCCAGCTCACGTTTAAGGGGGGGGGATCAGCCCCAGCATTTT.